This TCR beta chain originates from a study of T cell responses to AZD1222 COVID-19 vaccine. In regard to this clone: What it binds is not known.

The repertoire was sequenced with immunoSEQ multiplex PCR; TCRdb's copy has only in-frame clones and lacks some. The sample records roughly 140,000 clones, about 92% being singletons. Overall study results and limits: A mostly white British donor set with more females was recruited, and clonal diversity was possibly underestimated. Distributed over spike, vaccine-associated CD4 TCRs predominated at 160-218 and 743-854. The reported proportion of spike-specific TCRs targeting unmutated variant regions was nearly half.

CDR1 KGHSH and CDR2 LQKENI come from the germline V gene. The CDR3 extends over 16 amino acids. V shed 5 bases, J shed 1 base, and the junction held 4 bases outside the gene matches. The material sequenced was peripheral blood, taken 28 days after the second AZD1222 dose. The sequence was collected from an adult who received the AZD1222 COVID-19 vaccine. The chain combines TRBV18 with TRBJ2-1; 11 nucleotides line up with TRBD2. The CDR3 coding sequence is TGTGCCAGCTCAGATAGCGGGAGGGGGTCCTACAATGAGCAGTTCTTC. As protein: CASSDSGRGSYNEQFF. Full variable domain (remainder filled in from reference TRBV18 and TRBJ2-1): NAGVMQNPRHLVRRRGQEARLRCSPMKGHSHVYWYRQLPEEGLKFMVYLQKENIIDESGMPKERFSAEFPKEGPSILRIQQVVRGDSAAYFCASSDSGRGSYNEQFFGPGTRLTVL.